This T cell receptor beta chain derives from a study of blood T cell repertoires in COVID-19 (dated by TCRdb to about 2020). Background for the entire study: Samples covering the acute and convalescent phases of COVID-19 were provided by collaborators in the United States, Italy and Spain. The sample metadata nearly always contained a de-identified subject ID, COVID-19 status, age in years and sex. Deeply sampled blood TCRbeta repertoires from subjects exposed to, actively infected with, or recovered from COVID-19 were included in the dataset. The repertoires were released in a freely available public database intended as a resource for research on the immune response to SARS-CoV-2. The material from the prospective study consisted of cDNA or gDNA derived from T cells, B-cell-depleted T cells, or PBMCs. Samples came from the ongoing ImmuneRACE study (first 160 participants) plus 1,254 subjects from 6 global collaborators. Where available, HLA class I and class II types were taken from metadata supplied by the sample provider and were not determined by assay-based typing. What the study reported, not specific to this receptor: Clinical and demographic metadata were provided uncurated, with the amount varying by source and participant.

Germline trimming amounts to 1 base on V and 5 bases on J, with 6 as the count of junction bases outside the gene matches. The CDR3 starts with the cysteine, ends with the phenylalanine, and has 15 residues. Just the 45-base CDR3 DNA is kept, in frame starting at base 1. The germline V gene specifies SGHRS as CDR1 and YFSETQ as CDR2. This clone turned up a few times. What this receptor recognizes is not known. No much larger clonotype is one base removed from it; base qualities were not supplied. TCRbeta CDR3 regions were amplified from genomic DNA using the immunoSEQ Assay, a bias-controlled multiplex PCR. The authors' analysis ran thus. Within the assay, amplification of reference gene primers was used to estimate how many nucleated cells each sample contained. To quantify the absolute abundance of each unique TCRbeta CDR3 rearrangement, sequence reads were collapsed and filtered. For each sample, productive Simpson clonality was calculated as the square root of Simpson's diversity index across productive rearrangements. The table was pulled from immuneACCESS by TCRdb, which kept in-frame rearrangements only. Such tables lose some clones; where checked, under half of the loss comes from unresolved V genes, and the rest has no known cause. V, J and clone size reflect that table, while D and trimming were determined from the DNA. Across this sample there are some 200,000 clones, with around 86% seen only once. The ten largest clones represent 6% to 7% of the sample.

Whole blood was collected in K2EDTA tubes by collaborating institutions according to the institutions' own protocols. For TCRbeta analysis, collaborators shipped samples in one of three forms: frozen whole blood, isolated PBMCs, or DNA extracted from either of those sample types. The sample comprised peripheral blood. The sequence joins TRBV5-1 to TRBJ2-5; a stretch of 9 junction bases matches TRBD1. The receptor comes from a woman in her thirties or forties with acute or convalescent COVID-19. The CDR3 has the sequence CASSLNTGGGETQYF. The sequence in DNA is TGCGCCAGCAGCTTGAATACAGGGGGCGGTGAGACCCAGTACTTC. The reference TRBV5-1 and TRBJ2-5 proteins fill in what lies around the CDR3, so the full variable domain reads KAGVTQTPRYLIKTRGQQVTLSCSPISGHRSVSWYQQTPGQGLQFLFEYFSETQRNKGNFPGRFSGRQFSNSRSEMNVSTLELGDSALYLCASSLNTGGGETQYFGPGTRLLVL.